This paragraph covers one T cell receptor (beta chain) sequence. The same CDR3 can be traced to other DNA sequences in this sample. This record belongs to a study of cytomegalovirus exposure and HLA in healthy donors. There were likely unrecorded immune exposures, though donors were nominally healthy when sampled. Use of 60 Vbeta and 13 Jbeta primers characterized the PCR. Produced via immunoSEQ multiplex PCR; TCRdb's table is partial and in-frame only. Found here are 130,000 to 150,000 clones, about 75% of them singletons; the top ten hold about 0.62%. This CDR3 is built from 14 residues. V was shortened by 4 bases and J by 4 bases, with 10 bases between the two germline ends. Germline V gene lookup returns CDR1 ENHRY and CDR2 SYGVKD.

The V call is TRBV10-3, the J call TRBJ2-2, with D unresolved. This sequence originates from a male donor in good health and CMV-seronegative. The specimen sequenced was PBMCs. CDR3 loop: CAISVVRATGELFF. The DNA for the CDR3 is TGTGCCATCAGTGTGGTACGCGCCACCGGGGAGCTGTTTTTT.